Following are 2 T cell receptor beta chains from one sample sequenced in a study of blood T cells in healthy people across ages. It was with a sample-barcoded 5' primer and a J-beta primer mix that a second PCR of about 6 to 12 cycles was run. Via MiXCR, TCRdb re-called the 5' RACE reads, giving one row per CDR3 protein. The repertoire holds fewer than 2 million distinct CDR3 sequences, 30% to 40% seen once, with 23% in the top ten. The sequencing sample was made of blood. These receptors were collected from a human donor in good health.

This clonotype appeared a few times. The chain couples TRBV7-8 to TRBJ2-7; either TRBD1 or TRBD2 may supply D (5 bases each). Germline V gives CDR1 SGHVS, CDR2 FQNEAQ. Trimming took off 5 bases at V and 0 bases at J, with 14 bases between the two ends. CDR3 length equals 15 residues. CDR3 DNA sequence: TGTGCCAGCAGCGCCCGGGACGGTCCCTCCTACGAGCAGTACTTC. Protein product: CASSARDGPSYEQYF. Full variable domain (missing parts from reference TRBV7-8 and TRBJ2-7): GAGVSQSPRYKVAKRGQDVALRCDPISGHVSLFWYQQALGQGPEFLTYFQNEAQLDKSGLPSDRFFAERPEGSVSTLKIQRTQQEDSAVYLCASSARDGPSYEQYFGPGTRLTVT.

This chain connects TRBV20-1 to TRBJ2-5; 15 bases fit TRBD2. Per the germline V gene, CDR1 is DFQATT and CDR2 is SNEGSKA (reference sequence). J was trimmed by 7 bases and V by 1 base; bases with no gene match: 4. This CDR3 region has 15 residues. The chain's CDR3 is CSARVGLAGGGTQYF. DNA for the CDR3: TGCAGTGCTAGAGTTGGACTAGCGGGAGGGGGGACCCAGTACTTC.